The 22 T cell receptor beta chains below all came from one sample that was sequenced in a study of shared clonotypes between healthy human individuals. Using immunoSEQ multiplex PCR, the repertoire was profiled, and TCRdb retains in-frame clones only, with some absent. The sample lists millions of clones, approximately 90% occurring once. The sequencing sample was made of naive CD4+ T cells sorted from blood. Subset in this sample: CD45RA+ positively selected. The receptor source for this set is a man between 18 and 29 years old in good health.

This sequence joins TRBV7-8 and TRBJ2-5; 8 nucleotides agree with TRBD2. Germline CDR1 SGHVS, CDR2 FQNEAQ. The CDR3 runs 15 residues. Germline trimming cut 5 bases from V and 0 bases from J; bases unmatched to any gene: 5. CDR3 residues: CASSLGGGYQETQYF. Written as DNA, the CDR3 is TGTGCCAGCAGCCTCGGGGGGGGGTACCAAGAGACCCAGTACTTC. The full variable domain, in which reference TRBV7-8 and TRBJ2-5 provide the parts outside the CDR3, is GAGVSQSPRYKVAKRGQDVALRCDPISGHVSLFWYQQALGQGPEFLTYFQNEAQLDKSGLPSDRFFAERPEGSVSTLKIQRTQQEDSAVYLCASSLGGGYQETQYFGPGTRLLVL.

The gene calls are TRBV11-2 and TRBJ1-4; weak D call: TRBD1 (6 bases). CDR1 and CDR2 from the germline V gene are SGHAT and FQNNGV. Trimming shortened V by 1 base and J by 6 bases, and 15 bases separated the two germline ends. The CDR3 runs 16 residues. Here the CDR3 DNA reads TGTGCCAGCAGCTTAGTGCGGGGGGGCTACTATGAAAAACTGTTTTTT. It codes for CASSLVRGGYYEKLFF.

This chain connects TRBV6-5 to TRBJ2-1, with no clear D. V lost 2 bases and J lost 9, with 8 bases in between. The length of the CDR3 is 12 residues. Germline V lookup: CDR1 MNHEY, CDR2 SVGAGI. CDR3 in amino acids: CASSYGNGEQFF. In DNA form, the CDR3 reads TGTGCCAGCAGTTACGGGAACGGTGAGCAGTTCTTC.

The J gene is TRBJ2-2, the V gene TRBV2, with TRBD2 matching over 7 bases. The CDR3 has 16 amino acids. The germline V gene encodes CDR1 SNHLY and CDR2 FYNNEI. Unmatched junction bases numbered 6, after V lost 2 bases and J lost 3 bases. The CDR3 is CASSETLASYTGELFF. CDR3 bases: TGTGCCAGCAGTGAAACACTAGCGAGCTACACCGGGGAGCTGTTTTTT.

The CDR3 DNA is TGTGCCAGCAGCTTAGGGGCGGACCCTATGACCCAGTACTTC. This translates into CASSLGADPMTQYF. The chain uses TRBV5-4 and TRBJ2-5; a weak D match, TRBD1 (5 bases). Germline V lookup: CDR1 SGHNT, CDR2 YYREEE (reference sequence). Trimming shortened V by 2 bases and J by 7 bases, and 15 bases separated the two germline ends. The CDR3 consists of 14 residues.

The chain employs TRBV5-4 and TRBJ2-3; 8 positions match TRBD1. This CDR3 spans 16 amino acids. The germline CDR1 and CDR2 sequences are SGHNT and YYREEE (reference sequence). V lost 0 bases and J lost 2; bases outside the gene matches: 5. This chain's CDR3 is CASSLARGQDTDTQYF. In DNA, the CDR3 is TGTGCCAGCAGCTTGGCCCGGGGACAGGACACAGATACGCAGTATTTT.

In regard to this clone: A junction boundary mismatches the germline segment, possibly from a read error. The V call is TRBV10-3, the J call TRBJ1-2; D is ambiguous. The CDR3 is made up of 13 amino acids. Germline assignment: CDR1 ENHRY and CDR2 SYGVKD. The CDR3 DNA is TGTGCCATCAGTGAGTCGCCCAACGGACGCCAGGAGTTC. It codes for CAISESPNGRQEF.

The chain has TRBV29-1 and TRBJ2-1; weak D call: TRBD2 (5 bases). The CDR3 runs to 11 residues. Germline-derived CDR1 and CDR2 are SQVTM and ANQGSEA. V lost 5 bases and J lost 9, with 11 bases in between. DNA for the CDR3: TGCAGCGTTCGAGTTAGCGCTGAGCAGTTCTTC. This encodes CSVRVSAEQFF.

The rearrangement joins TRBV5-6 to TRBJ1-6, with D unclear. The germline V gene encodes CDR1 SGHDT and CDR2 YYEEEE. The CDR3 has 13 residues. The germline V and J ends were trimmed by 0 bases and 9 bases, with 7 bases remaining between them. The CDR3 reads CASSLDSGSPLHF. The CDR3 DNA reads as TGTGCCAGCAGCTTGGACAGTGGTTCACCCCTCCACTTT.

The chain combines TRBV30 with TRBJ2-1; 8 bases match TRBD2. Unmatched junction bases numbered 4, after V lost 3 bases and J lost 6 bases. Germline CDR1 reads GTSNPN; CDR2 reads SVGIG (reference sequence). The CDR3 is made up of 13 amino acids. CDR3 loop: CAWRRLASNEQFF. DNA for the CDR3: TGTGCCTGGAGACGACTAGCGTCCAATGAGCAGTTCTTC.

The V gene is TRBV15, the J gene TRBJ1-4, with TRBD1 matching 7 bases. This CDR3 region has 15 residues. V lost 0 bases and J lost 8; bases outside the gene matches: 6. Germline loops: CDR1 LNHNV, CDR2 YYDKDF (reference sequence). The CDR3 spells CATSRDQGDGEKLFF. CDR3 in DNA: TGTGCCACCAGCAGAGATCAGGGGGATGGAGAAAAACTGTTTTTT.

The chain couples TRBV5-1 to TRBJ2-1, with 8 bases lining up with TRBD2. V gave up 5 bases and J gave up 4 bases; unmatched junction bases: 11. Germline V CDR1 and CDR2: SGHRS, YFSETQ. This CDR3 contains 16 residues. CDR3 coding DNA: TGCGCCAGCAGTCCGGGAGGGAGCGCAGATTACAATGAGCAGTTCTTC. Its protein product is CASSPGGSADYNEQFF.

V and J are TRBV27 and TRBJ1-2; 7 bases map to TRBD1. V dropped 6 bases and J dropped 5; count of bases not matched to a gene: 6. This CDR3 is 13 amino acids long. Germline V gives CDR1 MNHEY, CDR2 SMNVEV (reference sequence). The CDR3 DNA follows: TGTGCCAGCAGGCGGGACAGCCTGTATGGCTACACCTTC. This encodes CASRRDSLYGYTF.

CDR3 bases: TGCGCCAGCAGCCCGGACCCAGGACAGGGAAACACCATATATTTT. As protein: CASSPDPGQGNTIYF. The chain couples TRBV5-1 to TRBJ1-3; possibly TRBD1 for D (6 bases). V shed 4 bases and J shed 4 bases, with 15 bases lying between them. The CDR3 loop spans 15 amino acids. The germline gives CDR1 SGHRS, CDR2 YFSETQ.

V gene TRBV11-2 combines with J gene TRBJ2-7; maybe TRBD1 (5 bases). The germline gives CDR1 SGHAT, CDR2 FQNNGV. The CDR3 has 13 residues. V was shortened by 4 bases and J by 11 bases, with 18 bases between the two germline ends. CDR3 sequence (DNA): TGTGCCAGCAGCTCGCCATTTCAGGGATGGGAGTACTTC. It translates to CASSSPFQGWEYF.

This clone was detected once. The junction and the germline gene differ at one end; a read error may be behind it. This sequence joins TRBV7-7 and TRBJ2-5; D unclear. The CDR3 contains 13 residues. Per the germline V gene, CDR1 is SSHAT and CDR2 is FNYEAQ (reference sequence). CDR3 DNA sequence: TGTGCTAGCAGCTCCCCACCTACCGAGACCCAGTACTTC. Translated, it gives CASSSPPTETQYF. The full variable domain, with the rest looked up from reference TRBV7-7 and TRBJ2-5, is GAGVSQSPRYKVTKRGQDVTLRCDPISSHATLYWYQQALGQGPEFLTYFNYEAQPDKSGLPSDRFSAERPEGSISTLTIQRTEQRDSAMYRCASSSPPTETQYFGPGTRLLVL.

Concerning this clone: Its ends do not fully match the called genes, so a read error is possible. This chain uses TRBV18 with TRBJ1-2, with TRBD1 matching over 9 bases. The germline CDR1 and CDR2 sequences are KGHSH and LQKENI. The CDR3 loop spans 17 amino acids. CDR3 DNA sequence: TGTGCCAGCTCATCACCTACACTGGACAGGGGAGCCTATGGCTACACCTTC. Its translation: CASSSPTLDRGAYGYTF.

V usage is TRBV11-2 and J usage is TRBJ2-5; TRBD2 matches 12 bases. The CDR3 extends over 16 amino acids. The J segment lost 0 bases and the V segment lost 5 bases, leaving 4 bases of the junction unmatched. Germline V lookup: CDR1 SGHAT, CDR2 FQNNGV. In DNA form, the CDR3 reads TGTGCCAGCAGCATGCTAGCGGGAGGGTACCAAGAGACCCAGTACTTC. Translated: CASSMLAGGYQETQYF.

The chain employs TRBV4-1 and TRBJ2-7; TRBD2 matches 8 bases. Looked up from germline, CDR1 is MGHRA and CDR2 is YSYEKL. The trim removed 6 bases at V and 4 bases at J, leaving 11 bases unmatched. CDR3 length: 15 amino acids. This chain's CDR3 is CASRNIAGKPYEQYF. The DNA for the CDR3 is TGCGCCAGCAGGAATATAGCGGGGAAACCGTACGAGCAGTACTTC.

This clone was recorded once. The genes are TRBV27 and TRBJ2-7, with no clear D. Germline CDR1 MNHEY, CDR2 SMNVEV (reference sequence). Deletions cut 3 bases from V and 2 bases from J, with 8 bases between. The CDR3 has 13 residues. The CDR3 reads CASSLGGTYEQYF. CDR3 nucleotides: TGTGCCAGCAGTTTGGGCGGTACCTACGAGCAGTACTTC.

Remarks on this clone: Other nucleotide sequences in the sample specify the same CDR3. The V and J genes are TRBV6-5 and TRBJ1-6, with D maybe TRBD1 (5 bases). This CDR3 contains 13 residues. V lost 2 bases, J lost 8 bases, and 7 bases lay in between. Germline V gene sequence: CDR1 MNHEY, CDR2 SVGAGI. CDR3 coding DNA: TGTGCCAGCAGTTACCCGGGGGATTCACCCCTCCACTTT. Translated, it gives CASSYPGDSPLHF.

The chain carries TRBV7-4 and TRBJ2-7, with 15 bases matching TRBD2. Per germline, CDR1 SGHVT and CDR2 SQSDAQ. This CDR3 region has 20 residues. The trim removed 5 bases at V and 7 bases at J, leaving 21 bases unmatched. Written as DNA, the CDR3 is TGTGCCAGCAGCCATACACAGTTCCCGGGACTAGCGGGGGGCGTCTGGGAGCAGTACTTC. Residues: CASSHTQFPGLAGGVWEQYF.